This TCR beta chain is from a study of blood T cell repertoires in COVID-19. Original data processing: It was from reference gene primer amplification that nucleated cell counts were estimated. The assay was immunoSEQ multiplex PCR, and TCRdb's table has in-frame clones only and misses some. The V and J calls and clone size are taken from that table; D and trimming were inferred from the DNA. Of hundreds of thousands of clones detected, more than 80% appear once; the ten largest clones hold around 1.1%. This clone was seen a single time. Ages ranged from about 18 to 89 years, with residence in around 24 US areas. Cohort placement rested on clinical history that participants reported themselves. The sample taken for sequencing was PBMCs or T cells enriched from blood (not recorded which). The receptor comes from a man aged 25 to 45 who had recovered from COVID-19.

The CDR3 spells CASSPGQGNQPQHF. The CDR3 DNA reads as TGTGCCAGCTCCCCGGGACAGGGGAATCAGCCCCAGCATTTT. The V call is TRBV28, the J call TRBJ1-5; 10 nucleotides agree with TRBD1. Looked up from germline, CDR1 is MDHEN and CDR2 is SYDVKM. Losses at the gene ends were 8 bases for V and 4 bases for J; bases not matched to a gene: 5. The CDR3 runs to 14 residues.